These 27 T cell receptor beta chains share one sample of origin, sequenced in a study of cytomegalovirus exposure and HLA in healthy donors. The assay was immunoSEQ multiplex PCR, and TCRdb's table has in-frame clones only and misses some. The sample has 180,000 or so clones, about nine tenths seen once; the top ten hold about 7.7%. Specimen: PBMCs. The receptors come from a man between 25 and 39 years old in good health and CMV-seropositive.

This chain joins TRBV5-4 and TRBJ2-5; 7 bases align to TRBD1. Germline V gene data show CDR1 as SGHNT and CDR2 as YYREEE (reference sequence). The ends lost 2 bases at V and 1 base at J; junction bases unmatched: 5. The CDR3 length is 15 residues. The CDR3 DNA sequence: TGTGCCAGCAGCTTCGCGGCAGGGGGCCAAGAGACCCAGTACTTC. This codes for CASSFAAGGQETQYF. Based on the CDR3 plus reference TRBV5-4 and TRBJ2-5, the full variable domain is ETGVTQSPTHLIKTRGQQVTLRCSSQSGHNTVSWYQQALGQGPQFIFQYYREEENGRGNFPPRFSGLQFPNYSSELNVNALELDDSALYLCASSFAAGGQETQYFGPGTRLLVL.

The rearrangement joins TRBV28 to TRBJ1-5; 7 bases line up with TRBD1. This CDR3 region has 12 residues. Germline-derived CDR1 and CDR2 are MDHEN and SYDVKM. V was clipped by 5 bases and J by 6 bases; unmatched bases: 1. This CDR3 reads CASSPGGQPQHF. As DNA, the CDR3 is TGTGCCAGCAGTCCAGGGGGTCAGCCCCAGCATTTT.

The chain uses TRBV28 and TRBJ1-2; D is unclear. The CDR3 is made up of 11 amino acids. Germline CDR1 and CDR2: MDHEN and SYDVKM. Trimming shortened V by 2 bases and J by 5 bases, and 3 bases separated the two germline ends. The CDR3 region is CASSLQYGYTF. Written as DNA, the CDR3 is TGTGCCAGCAGTTTACAATATGGCTACACCTTC.

The chain has TRBV5-6 and TRBJ1-2; weak D call: TRBD1 (6 bases). The CDR3 has 16 amino acids. Trimming took off 2 bases at V and 4 bases at J, with 18 bases between the two ends. Germline CDR1 and CDR2: SGHDT and YYEEEE. This CDR3 reads CASSLAAGDRIYGYTF. The CDR3 nucleotides are TGTGCCAGCAGCTTAGCTGCAGGGGACCGTATCTATGGCTACACCTTC.

This clone is a singleton in its sample. The chain combines TRBV27 with TRBJ1-5; D perhaps matches TRBD1 (5 bases). The CDR3 is 16 residues long. Germline V gene sequence: CDR1 MNHEY, CDR2 SMNVEV (reference sequence). Trimming took 0 bases from V and 3 from J, leaving 12 bases between them. Written as DNA, the CDR3 is TGTGCCAGCAGTTTATCGTCCCGGGGGACCAATCAGCCCCAGCATTTT. It yields the protein CASSLSSRGTNQPQHF.

The V and J genes are TRBV7-9 and TRBJ2-2; D is unclear. The CDR3 is 15 amino acids. The V and J ends lost 1 base and 2 bases respectively, with 8 bases between them. Germline loops: CDR1 SEHNR, CDR2 FQNEAQ (reference sequence). The CDR3, as DNA: TGTGCCAGCAGCTTAGGGACCCGAAACACCGGGGAGCTGTTTTTT. The encoded protein is CASSLGTRNTGELFF.

The DNA for the CDR3 is TGTGCCAGCAGTGATAGCAGGGCGCGCACCTACGAGCAGTACTTC. Its translation is CASSDSRARTYEQYF. The J gene is TRBJ2-7, the V gene TRBV25-1, with TRBD1 as a possible D gene (5 bases). Trimming pared 3 bases from V and 2 bases from J, leaving 14 bases between. The germline V gene has CDR1 MGHDK and CDR2 SYGVNS. This CDR3 region has 15 residues.

V and J are TRBV6-5 and TRBJ2-7; 8 bases fit TRBD1. The CDR3 covers 14 residues. V trimming: 5 bases; J trimming: 5 bases; junction bases outside the gene matches: 8. Germline V lookup: CDR1 MNHEY, CDR2 SVGAGI. CDR3 sequence reads: CASSPGTGMDEQYF. CDR3 DNA: TGTGCCAGCAGTCCCGGGACAGGAATGGACGAGCAGTACTTC.

The rearrangement uses TRBV2 and TRBJ2-2; tentative D call: TRBD1 (5 bases). Germline-derived CDR1 and CDR2 are SNHLY and FYNNEI. V lost 9 bases and J lost 2, with 10 bases in between. CDR3 size: 13 residues. CDR3: CASLDSNTGELFF. The CDR3 bases are TGTGCCAGTCTAGACAGCAACACCGGGGAGCTGTTTTTT.

The chain is built from TRBV25-1 and TRBJ1-1, with TRBD1 matching 8 bases. The CDR3 runs 16 residues. Germline CDR1 is MGHDK and CDR2 is SYGVNS. The J segment lost 1 base and the V segment lost 6 bases, leaving 10 bases of the junction unmatched. CDR3 in DNA: TGTGCCAGCAGAAGTCCCACAGGGGGAAGGAACACTGAAGCTTTCTTT. Its translation is CASRSPTGGRNTEAFF.

The chain employs TRBV19 and TRBJ2-1, with a weak D call TRBD2 (5 bases). Trimming stripped 9 bases from V and 0 bases from J, with 18 bases between. CDR1 LNHDA and CDR2 SQIVND come from the germline V gene (reference sequence). The CDR3 has 16 residues. The CDR3 DNA reads TGTGCCAGCAGGAGGCTAACCATGGGCTCCTACAATGAGCAGTTCTTC. Protein: CASRRLTMGSYNEQFF.

This chain links TRBV15 with TRBJ2-7; 8 nucleotides line up with TRBD1. After removal of 1 base from V and 6 bases from J, the junction contained 2 bases not matched to a gene. CDR1 is LNHNV, CDR2 YYDKDF, per germline (reference sequence). This CDR3 has 13 amino acids. CDR3 coding DNA: TGTGCCACCAGCAGAGTAGGGACAGGCGAGCAGTACTTC. Protein product: CATSRVGTGEQYF.

The chain has TRBV16 and TRBJ2-7; tentative D call: TRBD1 (5 bases). This CDR3 contains 14 residues. Germline V gene lookup returns CDR1 KGHSY and CDR2 FQNENV. The V and J ends lost 4 bases and 1 base respectively, with 11 bases between them. Written as DNA, the CDR3 is TGTGCCAGCAGCCGGGGCGGCAGTTCCTACGAGCAGTACTTC. This encodes CASSRGGSSYEQYF.

The J gene is TRBJ1-6, the V gene TRBV4-1; 8 positions match TRBD1. The germline V gene encodes CDR1 MGHRA and CDR2 YSYEKL. After removal of 4 bases from V and 5 bases from J, the junction contained 4 bases not matched to a gene. This CDR3 region has 15 residues. This CDR3 reads CASSRQGRDNSPLHF. The CDR3 DNA sequence: TGCGCCAGCAGCCGACAGGGGCGCGATAATTCACCCCTCCACTTT.

The chain carries TRBV10-1 and TRBJ1-4; D is possibly TRBD1 (6 bases). Germline lookup yields CDR1 WNHNN and CDR2 SYGVQD (reference sequence). The CDR3 contains 19 residues. V was clipped by 1 base and J by 3 bases, with 21 bases between them. DNA of the CDR3: TGCGCCAGCAGTGAGTTTTGGGGGCCCGGATATCTCTCTAATGAAAAACTGTTTTTT. This sequence encodes CASSEFWGPGYLSNEKLFF.

This rearrangement joins TRBV4-2 to TRBJ2-7; 14 positions match TRBD2. V lost 0 bases and J lost 3; bases outside the gene matches: 7. The germline CDR1 and CDR2 sequences are LGHNA and YNFKEQ. This CDR3 has 18 amino acids. CDR3 nucleotide sequence: TGTGCCAGCAGCCAAGAGGGGGGACTAGCGGGAGTGGGCTACGAGCAGTACTTC. Amino acid sequence: CASSQEGGLAGVGYEQYF.

The V gene is TRBV2, the J gene TRBJ2-7; D gene unclear. Deletions cut 0 bases from V and 6 bases from J, with 6 bases between. CDR1 and CDR2 (germline): SNHLY, FYNNEI. The CDR3 has 12 amino acids. CDR3 sequence reads: CASSEALSEQYF. CDR3 nucleotide sequence: TGTGCCAGCAGTGAAGCGCTATCCGAGCAGTACTTC.

The sample holds one count of this clone. The chain links TRBV2 to TRBJ2-5; a weak D match, TRBD1 (6 bases). CDR3 size: 15 residues. V was pared by 5 bases and J by 0 bases, with 13 bases between. Per germline, CDR1 SNHLY and CDR2 FYNNEI. CDR3 sequence: CASSPRGGYQETQYF. CDR3 nucleotides: TGTGCCAGCAGTCCCAGGGGCGGGTACCAAGAGACCCAGTACTTC.

The V call is TRBV4-1, the J call TRBJ2-7, with D unresolved. Germline CDR1 and CDR2: MGHRA and YSYEKL. This CDR3 contains 13 residues. V lost 0 bases and J lost 7, with 10 bases in between. The CDR3 sequence is CASSQDRMGEQYF. As DNA, the CDR3 is TGCGCCAGCAGCCAAGATAGGATGGGGGAGCAGTACTTC.

The DNA for the CDR3 is TGTGCCACGCAAGACAGCTTAATTGGCGAGCAGTACTTC. Encoded protein: CATQDSLIGEQYF. V gene TRBV6-5 combines with J gene TRBJ2-7; the D gene is possibly TRBD1 (5 bases). The V and J ends lost 10 bases and 6 bases respectively, with 19 bases between them. In germline, CDR1 is MNHEY, CDR2 SVGAGI. The CDR3 has 13 amino acids.

V usage is TRBV7-7 and J usage is TRBJ2-1, with 8 positions matching TRBD1. The CDR3 runs to 15 residues. Germline values: CDR1 SSHAT, CDR2 FNYEAQ (reference sequence). Germline trimming cut 5 bases from V and 6 bases from J; bases unmatched to any gene: 9. In nucleotides, the CDR3 is TGTGCCAGCAGCCCTGGGACAGGTAGCCGCAATGAGCAGTTCTTC. Translating gives CASSPGTGSRNEQFF.

The genes are TRBV5-4 and TRBJ2-7, with no clear D. Germline-derived CDR1 and CDR2 are SGHNT and YYREEE (reference sequence). The CDR3 has 12 residues. Trimming stripped 0 bases from V and 6 bases from J, with 7 bases between. DNA of the CDR3: TGTGCCAGCAGCTTGGTTCGCGGCGAGCAGTACTTC. Translating gives CASSLVRGEQYF.

This sequence joins TRBV7-2 and TRBJ1-6; D gene ambiguous. The CDR3 runs 12 residues. Germline V gene sequence: CDR1 SGHTA, CDR2 FQGNSA. V lost 5 bases, J lost 7 bases, and 6 bases lay in between. The CDR3 DNA sequence: TGTGCCAGCAGCCCGGCCAATTCACCCCTCCACTTT. It encodes CASSPANSPLHF.

V gene TRBV19 combines with J gene TRBJ2-3; perhaps D is TRBD1 or TRBD2 (8 bases each). V was clipped by 10 bases and J by 1 base, with 27 bases between them. CDR1 is LNHDA and CDR2 is SQIVND in the germline V gene (reference sequence). The CDR3 totals 18 residues. This CDR3 is CATKTGVAGGWGTDTQYF. The CDR3 coding sequence is TGTGCCACTAAGACAGGGGTGGCGGGAGGCTGGGGCACAGATACGCAGTATTTT.

The table lists this clone with a few counts. The rearrangement uses TRBV5-1 and TRBJ1-2; no firm D call. The CDR3 covers 15 residues. Germline V lookup: CDR1 SGHRS, CDR2 YFSETQ. Trimming stripped 1 base from V and 2 bases from J, with 12 bases between. The CDR3 spells CASSLSGQANYGYTF. The DNA of the CDR3 is TGCGCCAGCAGCTTGTCTGGCCAGGCCAACTATGGCTACACCTTC.

The V gene is TRBV2, the J gene TRBJ2-1; the D gene is possibly TRBD2 (7 bases). V lost 3 bases and J lost 7, with 22 bases in between. CDR1 SNHLY and CDR2 FYNNEI come from the germline V gene. This CDR3 has 17 amino acids. The CDR3 sequence is CASSDLSYSGDTNEQFF. The CDR3 region has the DNA TGTGCCAGCAGTGACCTCTCGTACAGCGGGGACACGAATGAGCAGTTCTTC.

This clone came up once. The gene calls are TRBV4-1 and TRBJ2-7; D remains unclear. The CDR3 spans 13 residues. In germline, CDR1 is MGHRA, CDR2 YSYEKL. Trimming cost V 2 bases and J 3 bases, with 8 bases left between them. The chain's CDR3 is CASSQRTNYEQYF. Written as DNA, the CDR3 is TGCGCCAGCAGCCAACGGACGAACTACGAGCAGTACTTC.